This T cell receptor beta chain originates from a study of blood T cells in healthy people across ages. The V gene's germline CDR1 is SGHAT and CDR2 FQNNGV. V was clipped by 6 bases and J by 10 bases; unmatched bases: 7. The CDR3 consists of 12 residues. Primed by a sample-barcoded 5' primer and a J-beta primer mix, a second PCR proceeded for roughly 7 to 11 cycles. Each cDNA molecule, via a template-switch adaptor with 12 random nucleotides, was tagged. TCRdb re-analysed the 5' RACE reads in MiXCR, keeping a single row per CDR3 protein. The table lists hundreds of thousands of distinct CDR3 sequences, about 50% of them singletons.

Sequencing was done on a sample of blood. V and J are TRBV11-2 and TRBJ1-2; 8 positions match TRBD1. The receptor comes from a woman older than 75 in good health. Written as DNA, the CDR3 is TGTGCCAGCAGTGAGACAGGGGTTGTCTACACCTTC. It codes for CASSETGVVYTF.